The present T cell receptor beta chain was sequenced within a study of CD8+CD57+ T cells in acquired aplastic anemia. At the level of the study: Sorted CD4+ plus CD8+ cells gave DNA averaging about 3.2 ug.

Patients picked for sequencing had shown CD8+CD57+ cell expansion detected by flow cytometry. No therapy had been given to the patients at the time of blood sampling. Profiling of TCR beta VDJ combinations and CDR3 sequences used genomic DNA as template. TCRdb processed the reads anew with MiXCR; each CDR3 protein has one entry. The table lists approximately 470,000 distinct CDR3 sequences, around 32% of them singletons. Comments on this clonotype: Antigen unknown.

Germline CDR1 is LGHNA and CDR2 is YNFKEQ. The CDR3 contains 16 residues. With 5 bases clipped from V and 5 bases from J, the junction kept 9 bases outside the gene matches. The study's findings and limits: Common to patients and controls were around 30 CD8+ CDR3 sequences. For CD8+ Simpson's diversity, patients and controls showed no significant difference.

The gene calls are TRBV4-2 and TRBJ2-1; 10 bases agree with TRBD2. The TCR sequence derives from a human donor with aplastic anemia. Sequencing input: sorted CD4+, CD8+, or CD8+CD57+ T cells (not recorded which) from PBMCs. This chain's CDR3 is CASSRDSGGNHNEQFF. DNA of the CDR3: TGTGCCAGCAGCAGAGATAGCGGGGGGAATCACAATGAGCAGTTCTTC.